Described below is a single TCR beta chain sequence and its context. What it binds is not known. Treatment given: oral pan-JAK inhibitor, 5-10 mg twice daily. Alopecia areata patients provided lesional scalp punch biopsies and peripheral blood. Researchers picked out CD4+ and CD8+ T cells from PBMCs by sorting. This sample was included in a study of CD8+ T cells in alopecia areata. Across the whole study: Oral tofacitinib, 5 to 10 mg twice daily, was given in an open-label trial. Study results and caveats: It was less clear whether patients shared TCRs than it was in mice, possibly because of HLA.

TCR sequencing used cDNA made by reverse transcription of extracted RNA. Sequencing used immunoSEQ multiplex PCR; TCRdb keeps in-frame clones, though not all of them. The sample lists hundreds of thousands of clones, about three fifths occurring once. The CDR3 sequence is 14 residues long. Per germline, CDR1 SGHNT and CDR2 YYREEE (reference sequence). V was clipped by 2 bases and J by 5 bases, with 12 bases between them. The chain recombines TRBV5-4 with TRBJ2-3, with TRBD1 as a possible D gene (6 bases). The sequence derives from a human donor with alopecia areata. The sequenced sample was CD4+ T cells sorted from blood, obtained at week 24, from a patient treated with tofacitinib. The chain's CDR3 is CASSFRGFEDTQYF. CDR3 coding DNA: TGTGCCAGCAGCTTTAGGGGGTTTGAAGATACGCAGTATTTT.